A selection of T cell receptor beta chains follows, all from one sample in a study of regulatory T cells in long-lasting Graves disease. TCRdb called the multiplex PCR reads again in MiXCR, with one record for every CDR3 protein. Here the sample spans fewer than 400,000 distinct CDR3 sequences, roughly 18% being singletons. The starting material was peripheral blood mononuclear cells (PBMCs), obtained at new diagnosis, from a patient treated with antithyroid drugs. The receptors come from a female donor with Graves disease. Each CDR3 is given with its conserved first and last residue. The D gene is left open where the match is weak. For some rows the clone size is stated as once, few or many, or as a class when expanded; others skip it.

>few|TRBV5-1|TRBJ2-7|.
TGTGCCAGCAGCTTGACGCGGGGGCCTACCTACGAGCAGTACTTC
CASSLTRGPTYEQYF
>many|TRBV7-2|TRBJ1-1|.
TGTGCCAGCAGCTTAGTTTTGTTGGGGTTGAATGAAGCTTTCTTT
CASSLVLLGLNEAFF
>.|TRBV5-4|TRBJ2-3|.
TGTGCCAGTGGAGGGACGTACACAGATACGCAGTATTTT
CASGGTYTDTQYF
>many|TRBV11-3|TRBJ2-7|.
TGTGCCAGCAGCTTAACAATCCTCCACGAGCAGTACTTC
CASSLTILHEQYF
>.|TRBV5-6|TRBJ2-1|TRBD2
TGTGCCAGCAGCTTGGGAAGGACTAGCGGGAAGCTAGGTGAGCAGTTCTTC
CASSLGRTSGKLGEQFF
>few|TRBV24-1|TRBJ2-3|.
TGTGCCACCAAGGACAGCCACACAGATACGCAGTATTTT
CATKDSHTDTQYF
>.|TRBV2|TRBJ1-3|.
TGTGCCAGCAGGACAGGAGGACGACTATCTGGAAACACCATATATTTT
CASRTGGRLSGNTIYF
>.|TRBV20-1|TRBJ2-2|TRBD2
TGCAGTGCTAGAGATCTCGGGGGGGCCGGGGAGCTGTTTTTT
CSARDLGGAGELFF
>many|TRBV24-1|TRBJ2-3|TRBD1
TGTGCCACCAGTGATTTGGGGACAGGGGCCCCCACAGATACGCAGTATTTT
CATSDLGTGAPTDTQYF
>many|TRBV7-9|TRBJ1-4|.
TGTGCCAGCAGCCGCCCGTCCGCATTGGACAATGAAAAACTGTTTTTT
CASSRPSALDNEKLFF
>.|TRBV27|TRBJ2-5|.
TGTGCCAGCAGTTTATTCGGAGTGGAGCAAGAGACCCAGTACTTC
CASSLFGVEQETQYF
>many|TRBV6-2/TRBV6-3|TRBJ1-6|.
TGTGCCAGCAGTGTTCTGGGGGCTGATTCACCCCTCCACTTT
CASSVLGADSPLHF
>many|TRBV7-2|TRBJ2-2|TRBD2
TGTGCCAGCAGCTCCAGACTAGCGGGAGGTCTCGCGAACACCGGGGAGCTGTTTTTT
CASSSRLAGGLANTGELFF
>.|TRBV3-1|TRBJ2-1|TRBD2
TGTGCCAGCAGCCCGGGACTAGCGGGAGGGTATGAGCAGTTCTTC
CASSPGLAGGYEQFF
>.|TRBV5-1|TRBJ2-1|.
TGCGCCAGCAGCTTGGTAACAGGGTTCAATGAGCAGTTCTTC
CASSLVTGFNEQFF
>.|TRBV2|TRBJ2-1|.
TGTGCCAGCAGTGGGACCCTCTCCTACAATGAGCAGTTCTTC
CASSGTLSYNEQFF
>many|TRBV5-1|TRBJ2-1|TRBD1
TGCGCCAGCAGCTCACAGGGGTACTCCTACAATGAGCAGTTCTTC
CASSSQGYSYNEQFF
>many|TRBV28|TRBJ1-6|TRBD1
TGTGCCAGCAGTCCACCGGACAGGCGGCATTCACCCCTCCACTTT
CASSPPDRRHSPLHF
>few|TRBV10-3|TRBJ2-3|.
TGTGCCATCAGTGGCCTGGGTGGAACTAGCACAGATACGCAGTATTTT
CAISGLGGTSTDTQYF
>.|TRBV19|TRBJ2-3|.
TGTGCCAGTAGTATAGGGGGCCTAGAGGGCCACAATACGCAGTATTTT
CASSIGGLEGHNTQYF
>.|TRBV2|TRBJ1-5|.
TGTGCCAGCAGTGGGATTAGAGGAACTGGTTATCAGCCCCAGCATTTT
CASSGIRGTGYQPQHF
>many|TRBV19|TRBJ1-4|.
TGTGCCAGTAGTATATCAGGGGCGGGTGAAAAACTGTTTTTT
CASSISGAGEKLFF
>many|TRBV6-5|TRBJ1-2|.
TGTGCCAGCAGTTCCGGGACGTCTCATGGCTACACCTTC
CASSSGTSHGYTF
>many|TRBV2|TRBJ2-3|TRBD2
TGTGCCAGCGGAAGGACTAGCGGGAGAGTTACAGATACGCAGTATTTT
CASGRTSGRVTDTQYF
>few|TRBV27|TRBJ2-7|.
TGTGCCAGCAGTTGGGGTAGCGGTAGCTCCTACGAGCAGTACTTC
CASSWGSGSSYEQYF
>few|TRBV28|TRBJ1-2|.
TGTGCCAGCAGTTTAGGGGGGGCGCAGGGCTACACCTTC
CASSLGGAQGYTF
>.|TRBV6-5|TRBJ1-6|.
TGTGCCAGCAGTTACGAGGGGTCGGGAGCTTCACCCCTCCACTTT
CASSYEGSGASPLHF
>many|TRBV6-5|TRBJ1-2|.
TGTGCCAGCAGTTTCTCTAACTATGGCTACACCTTC
CASSFSNYGYTF
>many|TRBV18|TRBJ1-1|.
TGTGCCAGCTCATCGGTGGGTAACACTGAAGCTTTCTTT
CASSSVGNTEAFF
>many|TRBV18|TRBJ2-5|TRBD2
TGTGCCAGCTCACCACCGCTAGCGGGAGTTTGGGAGACCCAGTACTTC
CASSPPLAGVWETQYF
>many|TRBV20-1|TRBJ1-5|.
TGCAGTGCTAGAGATGATCCAGGTAGCAATCAGCCCCAGCATTTT
CSARDDPGSNQPQHF
>many|TRBV30|TRBJ2-7|TRBD1
TGTGCCTGGAAACGGGACAGGGGGCGCTGGGAGCAGTACTTC
CAWKRDRGRWEQYF
>.|TRBV2|TRBJ2-5|.
TGTGCCAGCAGGAACTGGGGGCAGGAGACCCAGTACTTC
CASRNWGQETQYF
>many|TRBV19|TRBJ2-3|TRBD2
TGTGCCAGTAGTATACGCTCCAGCGGGAGGACAGATACGCAGTATTTT
CASSIRSSGRTDTQYF
>few|TRBV13|TRBJ2-7|.
TGTGCCAGCAGCTTACGAGGGGGTCTCGGGGGCCACGTGCAGTACTTC
CASSLRGGLGGHVQYF
>few|TRBV18|TRBJ2-6|.
TGTGCCAGCTCACAAATAAACTCTGGGGCCAACGTCCTGACTTTC
CASSQINSGANVLTF
>many|TRBV7-2|TRBJ2-7|TRBD1
TGTGCCAGCAGTTGGGACAGGGGGCGCGAGCAGTACTTC
CASSWDRGREQYF
>many|TRBV12-3/TRBV12-4|TRBJ2-7|TRBD2
TGTGCCAGCAGCCCAGGACACACGAGGGGACTAGCCTACGAGCAGTACTTC
CASSPGHTRGLAYEQYF
>many|TRBV12-3/TRBV12-4|TRBJ1-6|TRBD1
TGTGCCAGCAGTTTAAGTGGGACAGGGGTTTCACCCCTCCACTTT
CASSLSGTGVSPLHF
>many|TRBV24-1|TRBJ2-1|TRBD1
TGTGCCACCAGTGACCGCCATCACGACAGGGTCAATGAGCAGTTCTTC
CATSDRHHDRVNEQFF
>few|TRBV7-9|TRBJ2-1|TRBD2
TGTGCCAGCAGCTTAGCGGGACTAGCGGGAGATGAGCAGTTCTTC
CASSLAGLAGDEQFF
>few|TRBV10-1|TRBJ2-1|.
TGCGCCAGCAGTTCCTCCGGGACTGACCCATCCCGCAATGAGCAGTTCTTC
CASSSSGTDPSRNEQFF
>.|TRBV7-2|TRBJ2-7|TRBD1
TGTGCCAACAGCTTGGCAGGGGGCTACAATGAGCAGTACTTC
CANSLAGGYNEQYF
>many|TRBV7-9|TRBJ2-1|TRBD2
TGTGCCAGCAGCTTTCAGCGGGAAAACAATGAGCAGTTCTTC
CASSFQRENNEQFF
>.|TRBV20-1|TRBJ2-7|.
TGCAGTGCCCCCAACTCGTGGGTCGGCGAGCAGTACTTC
CSAPNSWVGEQYF
>many|TRBV20-1|TRBJ2-5|.
TGCAGTGCTAACCCCGGGATTACTCAAGAGACCCAGTACTTC
CSANPGITQETQYF
>.|TRBV30|TRBJ2-3|.
TGTGCCTGGAGTGATGGGGGGCCAGATACGCAGTATTTT
CAWSDGGPDTQYF
>few|TRBV5-1|TRBJ2-7|TRBD2
TGCGCCAGCAGCTTGGCGGTGGAAGCGGGAGAGCCCGGTAGGGGCTACGAGCAGTACTTC
CASSLAVEAGEPGRGYEQYF
>once|TRBV2|TRBJ2-1|TRBD2
TGTGCCGGGAGACTAGCGGGAGGGCCAAATGAGCAGTTCTTC
CAGRLAGGPNEQFF
>.|TRBV4-1|TRBJ2-1|TRBD2
TGCGCCAGCAGCCAAGACTACAGCGGGGGATACAATGAGCAGTTCTTC
CASSQDYSGGYNEQFF
>many|TRBV10-3|TRBJ2-7|.
TGTGCCATCAGTGAGACCGGGAGCGAGCAGTACTTC
CAISETGSEQYF
>many|TRBV6-2/TRBV6-3|TRBJ2-5|.
TGTGCCAGCAGTTACGACCCCCTAGGGGAGCGAGAGACCCAGTACTTC
CASSYDPLGERETQYF
>few|TRBV30|TRBJ2-2|.
TGTGCCTTATACAGCGGGGAGCTGTTTTTT
CALYSGELFF
>many|TRBV30|TRBJ2-1|.
TGTGCCTGGGACCGGAACACGGGAGAGCAGTTCTTC
CAWDRNTGEQFF
>many|TRBV28|TRBJ2-3|TRBD2
TGTGCCAGAAAGGGACTAGCGGGAGGAGGAGATACGCAGTATTTT
CARKGLAGGGDTQYF
>many|TRBV29-1|TRBJ2-3|.
TGCAGCGTTGGGTCCCGCAGTCCTACAGATACGCAGTATTTT
CSVGSRSPTDTQYF
>.|TRBV5-5|TRBJ2-1|.
TGTGCCAGCAGCTTTTCCTTCCCCGAGCAGTTCTTC
CASSFSFPEQFF